This TCR beta chain derives from a study of T cells in Graves' hyperthyroidism and ophthalmopathy. The CDR3 is 15 residues long. The V gene lost 5 bases and the J gene lost 3 bases, with 16 bases spanning the gap. Amplified TCR beta CDR3 regions derived from RNA transcripts. First-round RT-PCR with HTBI primers amplified the TCR CDR3 region. TCRdb itself ran the multiplex PCR reads through MiXCR, one entry per CDR3 protein. The repertoire holds fewer than 650,000 distinct CDR3 sequences, about 15% seen once, with around 4.5% in the top ten. The sample holds many counts of this clonotype. PBMCs stemmed from 10 ml fresh peripheral blood.

The V gene is TRBV12-3 or TRBV12-4, the J gene TRBJ2-5; D ambiguous. This receptor was identified in a woman in her thirties or forties with Graves' ophthalmopathy. What was sequenced was blood. The CDR3 nucleotides read TGTGCCAGCAGTCGAGCCCCGTACTCGGAAGAGACCCAGTACTTC. It specifies CASSRAPYSEETQYF.